What follows is one T cell receptor beta chain and its context. TCRdb re-derived calls from the RACE reads in MiXCR, one entry per CDR3 protein. The repertoire holds approximately 100,000 distinct CDR3 sequences, with 11% as singletons. Time point reported: patch test 1, 2 weeks after DPC sensitization. Treatment specified: therapeutic diphenylcyclopropenone sensitization with weekly scalp DPC. The sample is drawn from a study of human T cells and chemical hapten exposure. The length of the CDR3 is 14 residues. Trimming removed 3 bases from V and 9 bases from J, with 15 bases in between. Germline V gene data show CDR1 as KGHSH and CDR2 as LQKENI.

The clonotype comes from a woman between 40 and 50 years old with alopecia areata. Some clones in this sample may be carry-over from other donors' samples. This chain links TRBV18 with TRBJ2-1, with D maybe TRBD2 (6 bases). The sample in question was whole blood, obtained in connection with sensitization to the hapten diphenylcyclopropenone (DPC). In DNA, the CDR3 is TGTGCCAGCTCACCGACGGGACTCAACATTGAGCAGTTCTTC. Translating gives CASSPTGLNIEQFF.